This TCR beta chain was observed in a study of cytomegalovirus exposure and HLA in healthy donors. Looked up from germline, CDR1 is SGHRS and CDR2 is YFSETQ. V lost 0 bases and J lost 5, with 12 bases in between. The CDR3 spans 15 residues. Produced via immunoSEQ multiplex PCR; TCRdb's table is partial and in-frame only. The sample contains about 130,000 clones, roughly 89% of which appear only once. Study results and caveats: Researchers reported that a few CMV-associated chains were confirmed in vitro as CMV antigen-specific.

Remarks on this clone: Its antigen is as yet unknown.

The sequenced material came from PBMCs. This clonotype was sampled from a woman aged 18-29 years in good health and CMV-seronegative. The chain uses TRBV5-1 and TRBJ1-5, with D perhaps TRBD1 (6 bases). The CDR3 region is CASSLGDTRHQPQHF. CDR3 sequence (DNA): TGCGCCAGCAGCTTGGGGGACACGCGCCATCAGCCCCAGCATTTT.